This T cell receptor beta chain comes out of a study of blood T cell repertoires in COVID-19. Study background: Italy, Spain and the United States were the sources of the convalescent and acute COVID-19 samples. PBMCs, B-cell-depleted T cells, or T cells provided the cDNA or gDNA that made up the material.

Germline CDR1 LGHDT, CDR2 YNNKEL (reference sequence). The CDR3 has 15 residues. Between the trimmed V and J ends, which lost 3 bases and 4 bases, there was a span of 12 bases. As processed by the authors: For nucleated cells, counts were estimated from reference gene primer amplification. Repertoires were generated with immunoSEQ multiplex PCR, while TCRdb's copy carries only in-frame clones and drops some. V and J calls and clone size are copied from that table; D and trimming were computed from the DNA. The profile shows roughly 180,000 clones, less than 90% of them singletons. The genes are TRBV3-1 (or the pseudogene TRBV3-2) and TRBJ2-2; D is perhaps TRBD1 (6 bases). The receptor comes from a man between 65 and 85 years old with active or convalescent COVID-19. Source material: peripheral blood. CDR3 in amino acids: CASSQRGQITGELFF. CDR3 nucleotides: TGTGCCAGCAGCCAGCGAGGACAGATCACCGGGGAGCTGTTTTTT.